These 29 T cell receptor beta chains were all obtained from the same sample, sequenced in a study of early T cells in non-severe SARS-CoV-2 infection. One entry per CDR3 protein, called by TCRdb with MiXCR from the 5' RACE reads. This sample has about 27,000 distinct CDR3 sequences, with 5% to 7% found just once. Sequencing was done on a sample of whole blood. The receptors stem from an adult who was a healthcare worker with PCR-confirmed SARS-CoV-2 infection or an uninfected control (not recorded which).

Many counts were recorded for this clonotype. The junction departs from germline at one end; a sequencing error may be responsible. This chain connects TRBV7-2 to TRBJ2-5; D remains ambiguous. CDR3 size: 15 residues. Looked up from germline, CDR1 is SGHTA and CDR2 is FQGNSA. CDR3: CASSLVVDPGLPPIW. In DNA form, the CDR3 reads TGTGCCAGCAGCCTCGTAGTAGATCCCGGTCTTCCGCCCATTTGG.

The J gene is TRBJ1-2, the V gene TRBV7-8; 8 bases fit TRBD1. Germline assignment: CDR1 SGHVS and CDR2 FQNEAQ. The CDR3 sequence is 15 residues long. The V segment lost 1 base and the J segment 8 bases; nucleotides outside the gene matches: 9. The CDR3 protein is CASSLGWTGLGGYTF. The CDR3 coding sequence is TGTGCCAGCAGCTTAGGGTGGACAGGGTTAGGGGGCTACACCTTC.

This clonotype was counted at least ten times. This chain joins TRBV5-1 and TRBJ2-2; 7 bases match TRBD1. The V and J ends lost 4 bases and 4 bases, in that order; junction bases with no gene match: 7. The CDR3 is 15 residues long. CDR1 is SGHRS, CDR2 YFSETQ, per germline. Written as DNA, the CDR3 is TGCGCCAGCAGCCTGGGACAGCTTGTCACCGGGGAGCTGTTTTTT. Protein sequence: CASSLGQLVTGELFF. Full variable domain (rest looked up from reference TRBV5-1 and TRBJ2-2): KAGVTQTPRYLIKTRGQQVTLSCSPISGHRSVSWYQQTPGQGLQFLFEYFSETQRNKGNFPGRFSGRQFSNSRSEMNVSTLELGDSALYLCASSLGQLVTGELFFGEGSRLTVL.

This clonotype has just a few counts. This chain uses TRBV7-2 with TRBJ2-1, with TRBD2 matching 11 bases. Germline values: CDR1 SGHTA, CDR2 FQGNSA. J was trimmed by 9 bases and V by 5 bases; bases with no gene match: 12. The CDR3 is 16 residues long. This chain's CDR3 is CASSPVGSSGGSEQFF. CDR3 DNA: TGTGCCAGCAGCCCCGTCGGGTCTAGCGGGGGGTCTGAGCAGTTCTTC. Variable domain in full (rest from reference TRBV7-2 and TRBJ2-1): GAGVSQSPSNKVTEKGKDVELRCDPISGHTALYWYRQSLGQGLEFLIYFQGNSAPDKSGLPSDRFSAERTGGSVSTLTIQRTQQEDSAVYLCASSPVGSSGGSEQFFGPGTRLTVL.

This clonotype has at least ten counts. The V gene is TRBV5-1, the J gene TRBJ1-1; D call uncertain. The V end lost 4 bases, the J end lost 1 base, and 17 bases lay between the germline ends. The CDR3 has 16 amino acids. In germline, CDR1 is SGHRS, CDR2 YFSETQ. The chain's CDR3 is CASSVAFLAANTEAFF. The CDR3 bases are TGCGCCAGCAGCGTAGCCTTCCTTGCGGCGAACACTGAAGCTTTCTTT.

This clonotype was counted only a few times. The chain recombines TRBV12-3 or TRBV12-4 with TRBJ2-7; 7 bases agree with TRBD2. Trimming removed 8 bases from V and 4 bases from J; junction bases left unmatched: 5. This CDR3 comprises 12 residues. DNA for the CDR3: TGTGCCAGCGGAGCGGGGTTGTACGAGCAGTACTTC. Its translation: CASGAGLYEQYF.

This clonotype was seen a handful of times. V is TRBV28 and J is TRBJ2-5, with unresolved D. V shed 4 bases and J shed 3 bases, with 9 bases lying between them. In germline, CDR1 is MDHEN, CDR2 SYDVKM. The CDR3 covers 13 residues. DNA for the CDR3: TGTGCCAGCAGTTCCCCGTCTGAAGAGACCCAGTACTTC. This gives the protein CASSSPSEETQYF.

This clonotype was observed a few times. The DNA of the CDR3 is TGTGCCAGCACCGACCTGAGGGCCGATACGCAGTATTTT. Translated, it gives CASTDLRADTQYF. The rearrangement uses TRBV27 and TRBJ2-3; possibly TRBD2 for D (5 bases). This CDR3 has 13 amino acids. Germline V gene data show CDR1 as MNHEY and CDR2 as SMNVEV (reference sequence). Trimming left V 7 bases short and J 6 bases short, with 14 bases between.

This clonotype was counted at least ten times. The rearrangement links TRBV11-2 to TRBJ1-5; D remains unclear. CDR1 is SGHAT and CDR2 is FQNNGV in the germline V gene. The CDR3 length is 13 residues. The V end was cut by 3 bases, the J end by 7 bases, with 10 bases between. The CDR3 protein is CASSFNGGQPQHF. CDR3 sequence (DNA): TGTGCCAGCAGCTTTAATGGTGGACAGCCCCAGCATTTT. Complete variable domain (other parts from reference TRBV11-2 and TRBJ1-5): EAGVAQSPRYKIIEKRQSVAFWCNPISGHATLYWYQQILGQGPKLLIQFQNNGVVDDSQLPKDRFSAERLKGVDSTLKIQPAKLEDSAVYLCASSFNGGQPQHFGDGTRLSIL.

This clonotype has a count of ten or more. V and J are TRBV20-1 and TRBJ2-3; D is ambiguous. Germline V lookup: CDR1 DFQATT, CDR2 SNEGSKA (reference sequence). Trimming removed 2 bases at V and 0 bases at J, with 15 bases between. The CDR3 is 16 amino acids. CDR3 amino acids: CSARSTVSASTDTQYF. In nucleotides, the CDR3 is TGCAGTGCTAGATCTACTGTGAGCGCTAGCACAGATACGCAGTATTTT.

This clonotype was counted only a few times. The chain carries TRBV3-1 and TRBJ2-7, with 9 bases that match TRBD1. CDR3 length: 15 amino acids. Germline V gives CDR1 LGHDT, CDR2 YNNKEL (reference sequence). V gave up 6 bases and J gave up 3 bases; unmatched junction bases: 9. The CDR3 is CASSEADRGRYEQYF. CDR3 coding DNA: TGTGCCAGCAGTGAAGCGGACAGGGGACGCTACGAGCAGTACTTC.

V and J are TRBV5-6 and TRBJ2-2, with D uncertain. Germline V CDR1 and CDR2: SGHDT, YYEEEE. V lost 3 bases and J 7 bases, leaving 4 bases between the germline ends. This CDR3 comprises 11 residues. CDR3 in DNA: TGTGCCAGCAGCTCGAGCGGGGAGCTGTTTTTT. Residues: CASSSSGELFF.

The sample holds many counts of this clonotype. The chain uses TRBV7-8 and TRBJ1-1; the match to TRBD1 covers 7 bases. Per the germline V gene, CDR1 is SGHVS and CDR2 is FQNEAQ. The ends lost 5 bases at V and 0 bases at J; junction bases unmatched: 9. The CDR3 spans 16 residues. The CDR3 nucleotides are TGTGCCAGCAGCAGCGGGGACAGAAGCATGAACACTGAAGCTTTCTTT. As protein: CASSSGDRSMNTEAFF.

This clonotype was seen ten or more times. The V gene is TRBV5-4, the J gene TRBJ2-5; D is possibly TRBD2 (5 bases). The CDR3 contains 14 residues. V was pared by 2 bases and J by 3 bases, with 11 bases between. Germline assignment: CDR1 SGHNT and CDR2 YYREEE (reference sequence). In DNA form, the CDR3 reads TGTGCCAGCAGCTTAGTTGAAGCGGAAGAGACCCAGTACTTC. Protein product: CASSLVEAEETQYF.

This clonotype was seen more than once but under ten times. This rearrangement joins TRBV9 to TRBJ1-6, with D perhaps matching TRBD1 (6 bases). Germline V CDR1 and CDR2: SGDLS, YYNGEE. Trimming stripped 4 bases from V and 7 bases from J, with 15 bases between. This CDR3 comprises 15 residues. The CDR3 nucleotides are TGTGCCAGCAGCATAACAGGACAGTCAAATTCACCCCTCCACTTT. This codes for CASSITGQSNSPLHF.

Ten or more counts support this clonotype. The V gene is TRBV28, the J gene TRBJ2-2, with a possible D match to TRBD2 (5 bases). V lost 1 base, J lost 9 bases, and 21 bases lay in between. CDR3 length equals 17 residues. The V gene's germline CDR1 is MDHEN and CDR2 SYDVKM. As DNA, the CDR3 is TGTGCCAGCAGTTTATCGTGGTTCTCTAGCTTAACCCGGGAGCTGTTTTTT. Protein product: CASSLSWFSSLTRELFF.

Sample share makes this clonotype medium-sized. This chain uses TRBV28 with TRBJ2-1, with 9 bases lining up with TRBD2. CDR3 size: 12 residues. V trimming: 6 bases; J trimming: 6 bases; junction bases outside the gene matches: 0. Germline V CDR1 and CDR2: MDHEN, SYDVKM. CDR3 bases: TGTGCCAGCAGGCGGGGGGGCAATGAGCAGTTCTTC. It codes for CASRRGGNEQFF.

In this sample, this clonotype turned up many times. The chain employs TRBV11-2 and TRBJ2-1; 7 bases are shared with TRBD2. Germline V gives CDR1 SGHAT, CDR2 FQNNGV. The CDR3 covers 15 residues. V trimming: 2 bases; J trimming: 7 bases; junction bases outside the gene matches: 8. The CDR3 nucleotides are TGTGCCAGCAGCTTATTTGCGGGAGTCGGGAATGAGCAGTTCTTC. This gives the protein CASSLFAGVGNEQFF.

This clonotype was detected only a few times. The chain links TRBV10-1 to TRBJ2-7, with D unclear. The CDR3 is 14 amino acids. The V gene lost 0 bases and the J gene lost 4 bases, with 10 bases spanning the gap. Germline loops: CDR1 WNHNN, CDR2 SYGVQD (reference sequence). In DNA, the CDR3 is TGCGCCAGCAGTGAGTCGATGGCGGAATACGAGCAGTACTTC. Translated: CASSESMAEYEQYF.

This clonotype was seen a few times. This chain connects TRBV6-2 or TRBV6-3 to TRBJ2-5; no reliable D call. Trimming pared 7 bases from V and 5 bases from J, leaving 14 bases between. CDR3 length equals 13 residues. The germline CDR1 and CDR2 sequences are MNHEY and SVGEGT. The CDR3 DNA is TGTGCCAGCACTTCCCTCTGGACGGAGACCCAGTACTTC. Its translation: CASTSLWTETQYF.

The table lists this clonotype with many counts. V is TRBV7-2 and J is TRBJ2-7, with D unclear. The germline V gene has CDR1 SGHTA and CDR2 FQGNSA. V was shortened by 4 bases and J by 2 bases, with 12 bases between the two germline ends. The CDR3 has 14 residues. The CDR3 DNA reads as TGTGCCAGCAGCTCGCCCGGGCCACCCTACGAGCAGTACTTC. Translation: CASSSPGPPYEQYF.

This clonotype was detected many times. The chain is built from TRBV3-1 and TRBJ2-7; 7 nucleotides match TRBD1. J was trimmed by 2 bases and V by 3 bases; bases with no gene match: 4. Germline CDR1 LGHDT, CDR2 YNNKEL (reference sequence). This CDR3 has 14 residues. CDR3 sequence: CASSHNRGPYEQYF. CDR3 sequence (DNA): TGTGCCAGCAGCCATAACAGGGGCCCCTACGAGCAGTACTTC.

Ten or more counts support this clonotype. V gene TRBV7-9 combines with J gene TRBJ1-2; TRBD1 agrees at 8 bases. V lost 5 bases to trimming and J lost 6 bases; unmatched junction nucleotides: 5. From germline, CDR1 is SEHNR and CDR2 FQNEAQ (reference sequence). There are 13 residues in the CDR3. CDR3 loop: CASSPGQGDGYTF. CDR3 DNA: TGTGCCAGCAGCCCCGGACAGGGAGATGGCTACACCTTC. Drawing the rest from reference TRBV7-9 and TRBJ1-2, the complete variable domain is DTGVSQNPRHKITKRGQNVTFRCDPISEHNRLYWYRQTLGQGPEFLTYFQNEAQLEKSRLLSDRFSAERPKGSFSTLEIQRTEQGDSAMYLCASSPGQGDGYTFGSGTRLTVV.

This clonotype was recorded at least ten times. V is TRBV28 and J is TRBJ2-1; no firm D call. The V gene lost 4 bases and the J gene lost 5 bases, with 9 bases spanning the gap. Germline CDR1 and CDR2: MDHEN and SYDVKM. This CDR3 is 13 amino acids long. As DNA, the CDR3 is TGTGCCAGCAGTTCCTCATACAACAATGAGCAGTTCTTC. This gives the protein CASSSSYNNEQFF.

This clonotype was observed a handful of times. This chain joins TRBV12-3 or TRBV12-4 and TRBJ1-1, with D hard to call. The V gene lost 6 bases and the J gene lost 0 bases, with 20 bases spanning the gap. The CDR3 is 17 residues long. CDR3 loop: CASSTDPRVLMNTEAFF. The CDR3 DNA sequence: TGTGCCAGCAGCACCGACCCACGGGTACTCATGAACACTGAAGCTTTCTTT.

This clonotype was detected a few times. The chain links TRBV7-6 to TRBJ2-1; 9 bases match TRBD2. Germline assignment: CDR1 SGHVS and CDR2 FNYEAQ. The CDR3 is 15 residues long. The ends lost 2 bases at V and 9 bases at J; junction bases unmatched: 8. The CDR3 here is CASSLMAGGPTEQFF. The CDR3 DNA follows: TGTGCCAGCAGCTTAATGGCGGGGGGGCCCACTGAGCAGTTCTTC.

This chain links TRBV5-1 with TRBJ2-7; no definite D call. CDR1 is SGHRS, CDR2 YFSETQ, per germline. Trimming shortened V by 2 bases and J by 0 bases, and 9 bases separated the two germline ends. The CDR3 length is 14 residues. CDR3 protein: CASSFDTVSYEQYF. CDR3 coding DNA: TGCGCCAGCAGCTTCGACACAGTCTCCTACGAGCAGTACTTC.

This clonotype was seen ten or more times. The rearrangement uses TRBV20-1 and TRBJ2-3, with unresolved D. The CDR3 loop spans 12 amino acids. With 0 bases removed from V and 6 bases from J, the gap between germline ends came to 7 bases. Germline CDR1 reads DFQATT; CDR2 reads SNEGSKA (reference sequence). CDR3 protein: CSAREKTDTQYF. The CDR3 DNA reads as TGCAGTGCTAGAGAGAAAACGGATACGCAGTATTTT.

In this sample, this clonotype is medium-sized. The chain is built from TRBV7-2 and TRBJ1-1; D is uncertain. CDR3 size: 14 residues. Germline V gene sequence: CDR1 SGHTA, CDR2 FQGNSA. The V end lost 2 bases, the J end lost 3 bases, and 10 bases lay between the germline ends. The CDR3 DNA is TGTGCCAGCAGCTTACAGGTTGTAGACACTGAAGCTTTCTTT. Translated, it gives CASSLQVVDTEAFF.